The clone carrying this T cell receptor (beta chain) was observed a handful of times. With 4 bases removed from V and 0 bases from J, the gap between germline ends came to 16 bases. The CDR3 runs 15 residues. Germline CDR1 and CDR2: DFQATT and SNEGSKA (reference sequence). It was RNA transcripts that yielded the amplified TCR beta CDR3 regions. A first-round RT-PCR of the TCR CDR3 used the HTBI primer set. TCRdb used MiXCR to reprocess the multiplex PCR reads, holding one entry per CDR3 protein. Counted here are approximately 530,000 distinct CDR3 sequences, roughly 21% occurring once; the ten biggest clones make up roughly 47%. The source of the sample is a study of T cells in Graves' hyperthyroidism and ophthalmopathy.

Sequenced input: blood. The source of this sequence is a man aged 40-49 years with Graves' ophthalmopathy. The chain is built from TRBV20-1 and TRBJ2-7; tentative D call: TRBD1 (6 bases). CDR3: CSAIPDSQGSYEQYF. The CDR3 DNA sequence: TGCAGTGCTATCCCGGACAGCCAGGGCTCCTACGAGCAGTACTTC.